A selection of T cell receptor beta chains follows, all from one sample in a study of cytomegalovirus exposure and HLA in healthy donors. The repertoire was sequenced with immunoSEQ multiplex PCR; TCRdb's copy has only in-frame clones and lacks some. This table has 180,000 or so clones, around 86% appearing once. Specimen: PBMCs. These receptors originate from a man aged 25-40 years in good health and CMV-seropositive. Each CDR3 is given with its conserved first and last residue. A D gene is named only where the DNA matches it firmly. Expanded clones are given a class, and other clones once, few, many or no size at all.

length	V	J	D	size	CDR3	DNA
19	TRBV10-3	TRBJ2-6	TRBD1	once	CAISARVGTGDSGANVLTF	TGTGCCATCAGCGCCCGCGTGGGGACAGGGGACTCTGGGGCCAACGTCCTGACTTTC
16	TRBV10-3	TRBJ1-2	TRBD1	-	CAINSIPGQGLGGYTF	TGTGCCATCAACTCTATCCCGGGACAGGGCTTAGGAGGCTACACCTTC
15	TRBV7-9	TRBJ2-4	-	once	CASSSADLAKNIQYF	TGTGCCAGCAGCTCCGCCGATCTAGCCAAAAACATTCAGTACTTC
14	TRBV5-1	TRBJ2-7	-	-	CASSLAGDPYEQYF	TGCGCCAGCAGCTTGGCGGGGGATCCCTACGAGCAGTACTTC
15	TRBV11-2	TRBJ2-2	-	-	CASSFLRWNTGELFF	TGTGCCAGCAGCTTCTTACGGTGGAACACCGGGGAGCTGTTTTTT
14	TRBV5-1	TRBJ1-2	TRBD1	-	CASSLDRGRDGYTF	TGCGCCAGCAGCTTGGACAGGGGGCGGGATGGCTACACCTTC
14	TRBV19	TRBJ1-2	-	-	CASNPGGGDYGYTF	TGTGCCAGTAATCCAGGAGGGGGGGACTATGGCTACACCTTC
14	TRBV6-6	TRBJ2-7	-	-	CASSLMTGSYEQYF	TGTGCCAGCAGTTTAATGACAGGTTCCTACGAGCAGTACTTC
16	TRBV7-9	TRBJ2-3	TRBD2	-	CASSYGLAGRRDTQYF	TGTGCCAGCAGCTATGGACTAGCGGGTCGGCGGGATACGCAGTATTTT
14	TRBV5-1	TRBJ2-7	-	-	CASSLDQSKYEQYF	TGCGCCAGCAGCTTGGATCAGTCGAAATACGAGCAGTACTTC
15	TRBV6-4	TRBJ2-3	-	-	CASSDSEGGMNTQYF	TGTGCCAGCAGTGACTCTGAGGGGGGGATGAATACGCAGTATTTT
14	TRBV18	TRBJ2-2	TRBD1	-	CASSPRDRDGELFF	TGTGCCAGCTCACCACGGGACAGGGACGGGGAGCTGTTTTTT
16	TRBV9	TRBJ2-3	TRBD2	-	CASSPPGLAGSDTQYF	TGTGCCAGCAGCCCCCCGGGACTAGCGGGATCCGATACGCAGTATTTT
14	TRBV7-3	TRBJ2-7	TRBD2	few	CASSLGGGRDEQYF	TGTGCCAGCAGCTTAGGAGGCGGGAGAGACGAGCAGTACTTC
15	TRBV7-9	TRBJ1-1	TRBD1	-	CASSPPDREDTEAFF	TGTGCCAGCAGCCCCCCCGACAGGGAGGACACTGAAGCTTTCTTT
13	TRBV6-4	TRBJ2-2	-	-	CASSEIVAGELFF	TGTGCCAGCAGTGAGATCGTAGCCGGGGAGCTGTTTTTT
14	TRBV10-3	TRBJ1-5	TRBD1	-	CATWGTGAGQPQHF	TGTGCCACCTGGGGCACAGGGGCTGGTCAGCCCCAGCATTTT
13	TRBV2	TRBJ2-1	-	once	CASSYTLRNEQFF	TGTGCCAGCAGCTACACTCTACGCAATGAGCAGTTCTTC
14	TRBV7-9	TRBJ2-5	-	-	CASSLPPLTETQYF	TGTGCCAGCAGCTTACCGCCTTTGACGGAGACCCAGTACTTC
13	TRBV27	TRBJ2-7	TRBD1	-	CASSYRGRYEQYF	TGTGCCAGTTCCTACAGGGGGCGATACGAGCAGTACTTC
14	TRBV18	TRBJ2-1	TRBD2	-	CASAGLALYNEQFF	TGTGCCAGCGCGGGACTAGCGCTATACAATGAGCAGTTCTTC
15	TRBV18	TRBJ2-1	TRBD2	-	CASSAGLAGANEQFF	TGTGCCAGCTCAGCTGGACTAGCGGGAGCCAATGAGCAGTTCTTC
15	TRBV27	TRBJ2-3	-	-	CASSPRPLGTDTQYF	TGTGCCAGCAGTCCGCGACCATTGGGGACAGATACGCAGTATTTT
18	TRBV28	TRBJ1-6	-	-	CASSLVGGTGRIFAPLHF	TGTGCCAGCAGTTTAGTTGGTGGGACGGGGAGAATCTTCGCGCCCCTCCACTTT
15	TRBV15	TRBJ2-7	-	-	CATSRDSAETREQYF	TGTGCCACCAGCAGAGATTCGGCAGAGACTAGAGAGCAGTACTTC
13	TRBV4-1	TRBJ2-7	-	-	CASSQVQTGEQYF	TGCGCCAGCAGCCAAGTCCAAACGGGAGAGCAGTACTTC
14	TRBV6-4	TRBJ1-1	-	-	CASSSTRQNTEAFF	TGTGCCAGCAGTTCAACCAGGCAGAACACTGAAGCTTTCTTT
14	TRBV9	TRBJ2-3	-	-	CASSVEGEIDTQYF	TGTGCCAGCAGTGTAGAAGGGGAAATAGATACGCAGTATTTT
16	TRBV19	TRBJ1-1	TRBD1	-	CASSIELWDRVAEAFF	TGTGCCAGTAGTATAGAGTTGTGGGACAGGGTGGCTGAAGCTTTCTTT
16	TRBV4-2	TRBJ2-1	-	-	CASSRPRGGFWNEQFF	TGTGCCAGCAGCCGCCCCAGGGGAGGGTTTTGGAATGAGCAGTTCTTC
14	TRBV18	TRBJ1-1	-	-	CASSPDTGATEAFF	TGTGCCAGCTCTCCAGACACGGGGGCCACTGAAGCTTTCTTT
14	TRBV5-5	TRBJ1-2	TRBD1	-	CASSRTGGAGGYTF	TGTGCCAGCAGCAGAACAGGGGGCGCGGGTGGCTACACCTTC
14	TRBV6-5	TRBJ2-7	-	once	CASRGKGRSYEQYF	TGTGCCAGCAGAGGTAAAGGGAGGTCCTACGAGCAGTACTTC
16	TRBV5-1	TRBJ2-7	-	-	CASSHGRGGAAYEQYF	TGCGCCAGCAGCCACGGACGAGGTGGGGCAGCCTACGAGCAGTACTTC
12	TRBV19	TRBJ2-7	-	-	CASSQGGYEQYF	TGTGCCAGCAGTCAGGGAGGCTACGAGCAGTACTTC
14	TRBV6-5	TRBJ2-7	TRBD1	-	CASSRRDRGVEQYF	TGTGCCAGCAGTCGTCGGGACAGGGGTGTCGAGCAGTACTTC
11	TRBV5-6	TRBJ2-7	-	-	CASSSLYEQYF	TGTGCCAGCAGCTCCCTCTACGAGCAGTACTTC
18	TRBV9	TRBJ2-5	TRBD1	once	CASSVSVFTTGLGETQYF	TGTGCCAGCAGCGTCAGCGTCTTCACGACAGGGCTAGGCGAGACCCAGTACTTC
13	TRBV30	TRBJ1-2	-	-	CAWSVLIPRGYTF	TGTGCCTGGAGTGTGCTCATCCCTCGGGGCTACACCTTC
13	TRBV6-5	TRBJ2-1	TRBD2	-	CASSSGTSYEQFF	TGTGCCAGCAGCTCCGGGACTAGCTATGAGCAGTTCTTC
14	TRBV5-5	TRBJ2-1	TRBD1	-	CASSPGTGKGEQFF	TGTGCCAGCAGCCCAGGGACAGGGAAGGGTGAGCAGTTCTTC
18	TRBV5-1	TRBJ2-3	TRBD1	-	CASSWGQGRADSLDTQYF	TGCGCCAGCAGCTGGGGACAGGGCCGAGCGGACTCATTAGATACGCAGTATTTT
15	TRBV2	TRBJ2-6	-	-	CASSHREPGANVLTF	TGTGCCAGCAGTCACAGGGAGCCTGGGGCCAACGTCCTGACTTTC
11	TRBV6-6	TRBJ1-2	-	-	CASSYLGGYTF	TGTGCCAGCAGTTACTTGGGGGGCTACACCTTC
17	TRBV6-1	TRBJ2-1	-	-	CASSEPSVAEDYNEQFF	TGTGCCAGCAGTGAACCGAGTGTCGCCGAAGACTACAATGAGCAGTTCTTC
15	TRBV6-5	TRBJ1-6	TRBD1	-	CASREVGTGLSPLHF	TGTGCCAGCAGGGAGGTGGGGACAGGGCTTTCACCCCTCCACTTT
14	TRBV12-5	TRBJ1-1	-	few	CASAFEGAYTEAFF	TGTGCTAGTGCCTTTGAAGGGGCGTACACTGAAGCTTTCTTT
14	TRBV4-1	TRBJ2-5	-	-	CASSLGWNQETQYF	TGCGCCAGCAGCCTAGGATGGAACCAAGAGACCCAGTACTTC
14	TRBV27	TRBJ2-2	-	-	CASGSGTRTGELFF	TGTGCCAGCGGCTCCGGGACACGCACCGGGGAGCTGTTTTTT
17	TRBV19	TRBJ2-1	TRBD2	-	CASSRTSGRAGVDEQFF	TGTGCCAGTAGTAGGACTAGCGGGAGGGCCGGGGTGGATGAGCAGTTCTTC
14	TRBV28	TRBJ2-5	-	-	CASSPGTPWETQYF	TGTGCCAGCAGCCCCGGGACACCCTGGGAGACCCAGTACTTC
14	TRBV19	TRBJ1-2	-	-	CASSSQAANYGYTF	TGTGCCAGTAGTTCGCAAGCAGCTAACTATGGCTACACCTTC
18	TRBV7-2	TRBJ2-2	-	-	CASSLVPRQYANTGELFF	TGTGCCAGCAGCTTAGTGCCCCGACAGTACGCGAACACCGGGGAGCTGTTTTTT